This entry lists 20 T cell receptor beta chains sequenced from one sample in a study of blood T cell repertoires in COVID-19. Some clones are missing from TCRdb's copy, which holds only in-frame ones; the method was immunoSEQ multiplex PCR. Of under 300,000 clones listed, about 82% are singletons. Input material: peripheral blood. The receptor set was obtained from a man older than 75 with acute or convalescent COVID-19.

In its sample, this clone was seen a few times. The J gene is TRBJ2-1, the V gene TRBV28; tentative D call: TRBD2 (5 bases). CDR3 length equals 14 residues. In germline, CDR1 is MDHEN, CDR2 SYDVKM. V was shortened by 5 bases and J by 9 bases, with 17 bases between the two germline ends. The CDR3 reads CASSPLRTSVEQFF. CDR3 coding DNA: TGTGCCAGCAGTCCCCTTAGAACTAGTGTTGAGCAGTTCTTC.

The V call is TRBV3-1 (or the pseudogene TRBV3-2), the J call TRBJ1-5; D uncertain. This CDR3 comprises 14 residues. CDR1 is LGHDT, CDR2 YNNKEL, per germline (reference sequence). Deletions cut 5 bases from V and 2 bases from J, with 10 bases between. CDR3: CASSNRGGNQPQHF. For the CDR3, the DNA is TGTGCCAGCAGCAACCGGGGAGGCAATCAGCCCCAGCATTTT.

The rearrangement uses TRBV28 and TRBJ2-5, with no clear D. The germline gives CDR1 MDHEN, CDR2 SYDVKM. The length of the CDR3 is 12 residues. Trimming removed 2 bases from V and 5 bases from J, with 6 bases in between. CDR3 residues: CASSLIMETQYF. CDR3 coding DNA: TGTGCCAGCAGTTTAATCATGGAGACCCAGTACTTC. The full variable domain, completed using reference TRBV28 and TRBJ2-5, is DVKVTQSSRYLVKRTGEKVFLECVQDMDHENMFWYRQDPGLGLRLIYFSYDVKMKEKGDIPEGYSVSREKKERFSLILESASTNQTSMYLCASSLIMETQYFGPGTRLLVL.

V usage is TRBV5-1 and J usage is TRBJ1-1; perhaps TRBD1 as D (6 bases). Germline V gene sequence: CDR1 SGHRS, CDR2 YFSETQ. Trimming removed 6 bases at V and 1 base at J, with 13 bases between. The CDR3 length is 14 residues. CDR3 nucleotide sequence: TGCGCCAGCACCCTGACAGGCTGGAACACTGAAGCTTTCTTT. It encodes CASTLTGWNTEAFF.

V gene TRBV5-1 combines with J gene TRBJ2-5; the D gene is possibly TRBD1 (6 bases). The V gene lost 0 bases and the J gene lost 2 bases, with 11 bases spanning the gap. The CDR3 sequence is 15 residues long. Germline V gene lookup returns CDR1 SGHRS and CDR2 YFSETQ. The CDR3 sequence: CASSLVGQFQETQYF. CDR3 coding DNA: TGCGCCAGCAGCTTGGTCGGACAGTTTCAAGAGACCCAGTACTTC.

About this clone: One end of the junction does not line up with germline, which may come from a read error. The V call is TRBV7-7, the J call TRBJ2-7; D gene unclear. CDR3 length: 13 residues. Germline CDR1 and CDR2: SSHAT and FNYEAQ (reference sequence). Here the CDR3 reads CASSFRLYYEQYF. As DNA, the CDR3 is TGTGCTAGCAGCTTTAGACTTTACTACGAGCAGTACTTC.

This clone was recorded a few times. The genes are TRBV18 and TRBJ1-3; the match to TRBD1 covers 7 bases. This CDR3 contains 16 residues. CDR1 KGHSH and CDR2 LQKENI come from the germline V gene. Germline trimming cut 4 bases from V and 0 bases from J; bases unmatched to any gene: 6. CDR3 in DNA: TGTGCCAGCTCACGCGCTCAGGGGGTCTCTGGAAACACCATATATTTT. It yields the protein CASSRAQGVSGNTIYF.

The chain recombines TRBV24-1 with TRBJ1-2, with TRBD1 as a possible D gene (6 bases). V shed 10 bases and J shed 8 bases, with 13 bases lying between them. CDR1 is KGHDR and CDR2 is SFDVKD in the germline V gene. The CDR3 has 11 residues. CDR3 residues: CATSTGYGYTF. In DNA, the CDR3 is TGTGCCACGAGTACAGGGTACGGCTACACCTTC.

The chain combines TRBV2 with TRBJ2-7, with 9 bases lining up with TRBD1. Germline CDR1 is SNHLY and CDR2 is FYNNEI. Germline trimming cut 6 bases from V and 4 bases from J; bases unmatched to any gene: 4. This CDR3 has 13 residues. This chain's CDR3 is CASRRDRVYEQYF. For the CDR3, the DNA is TGTGCCAGCAGGCGGGACAGGGTGTACGAGCAGTACTTC.

This clone showed up just a few times. The chain couples TRBV27 to TRBJ1-5; 8 nucleotides agree with TRBD1. The V gene end was trimmed by 2 bases and the J gene end by 7 bases; junction bases not matched to a gene: 4. Germline V gene sequence: CDR1 MNHEY, CDR2 SMNVEV (reference sequence). The CDR3 length is 14 residues. The CDR3 DNA is TGTGCCAGCAGTTTAGGGGCAGGGGGCCAGCCCCAGCATTTT. Encoded protein: CASSLGAGGQPQHF.

The rearrangement links TRBV29-1 to TRBJ2-1; TRBD2 matches 12 bases. Losses at the gene ends were 0 bases for V and 4 bases for J; bases not matched to a gene: 7. From germline, CDR1 is SQVTM and CDR2 ANQGSEA. The CDR3 runs to 17 residues. The CDR3 DNA reads TGCAGCGTTGAAGATAATCTAGCGGGGGGGCCTTACAATGAGCAGTTCTTC. Encoded protein: CSVEDNLAGGPYNEQFF.

The chain is built from TRBV7-2 and TRBJ2-5; 7 nucleotides line up with TRBD1. Germline V gene data show CDR1 as SGHTA and CDR2 as FQGNSA. The V and J ends lost 1 base and 7 bases, in that order; junction bases with no gene match: 6. The CDR3 runs 14 residues. Here the CDR3 DNA reads TGTGCCAGCAGCTTAGGACAGGGTGGAAGGACCCAGTACTTC. It specifies CASSLGQGGRTQYF. Full variable domain (missing parts from reference TRBV7-2 and TRBJ2-5): GAGVSQSPSNKVTEKGKDVELRCDPISGHTALYWYRQSLGQGLEFLIYFQGNSAPDKSGLPSDRFSAERTGGSVSTLTIQRTQQEDSAVYLCASSLGQGGRTQYFGPGTRLLVL.

This clone was detected once. In DNA form, the CDR3 reads TGTGCCAGCAGCAGGGGGCAGGCAGCGTCGGTCACTGAAGCTTTCTTT. Translation gives CASSRGQAASVTEAFF. The V gene is TRBV5-4, the J gene TRBJ1-1; 7 bases are shared with TRBD1. Trimming took 4 bases from V and 4 from J; bases not matched to a gene: 13. The CDR3 runs 16 residues. Germline V gene lookup returns CDR1 SGHNT and CDR2 YYREEE (reference sequence). Supplemented by reference TRBV5-4 and TRBJ1-1, the full variable domain reads ETGVTQSPTHLIKTRGQQVTLRCSSQSGHNTVSWYQQALGQGPQFIFQYYREEENGRGNFPPRFSGLQFPNYSSELNVNALELDDSALYLCASSRGQAASVTEAFFGQGTRLTVV.

V usage is TRBV5-1 and J usage is TRBJ1-1, with D tentatively TRBD1 (5 bases). The CDR3 totals 14 residues. Germline lookup yields CDR1 SGHRS and CDR2 YFSETQ. V was trimmed by 2 bases and J by 0 bases, leaving 8 bases between them. CDR3 in amino acids: CASSFGGMNTEAFF. DNA of the CDR3: TGCGCCAGCAGCTTCGGGGGAATGAACACTGAAGCTTTCTTT.

The rearrangement links TRBV5-1 to TRBJ1-6, with 9 positions matching TRBD1. Trimming cost V 3 bases and J 7 bases; bases outside gene matches: 5. The CDR3 extends over 15 amino acids. Germline V gene lookup returns CDR1 SGHRS and CDR2 YFSETQ. The CDR3 DNA reads TGCGCCAGCAGCTACCGGGACAGGGACAATTCACCCCTCCACTTT. This sequence encodes CASSYRDRDNSPLHF.

The chain recombines TRBV10-3 with TRBJ2-1, with 11 bases aligning to TRBD2. Trimming cost V 7 bases and J 6 bases; bases outside gene matches: 8. This CDR3 comprises 15 residues. CDR1 ENHRY and CDR2 SYGVKD come from the germline V gene. The CDR3 nucleotides read TGTGCCATCAATCCGACTAGCGGGACCCCCAATGAGCAGTTCTTC. Translated: CAINPTSGTPNEQFF.

This clone has only one observation. The rearrangement joins TRBV4-1 to TRBJ2-1, with 11 bases matching TRBD2. The germline V gene encodes CDR1 MGHRA and CDR2 YSYEKL. This CDR3 is built from 16 residues. J lost 4 bases, V lost 0 bases, and 2 bases had no gene match. The CDR3 sequence: CASSQDIAGGYNEQFF. The CDR3 bases are TGCGCCAGCAGCCAAGATATAGCGGGAGGGTACAATGAGCAGTTCTTC.

This chain joins TRBV5-1 and TRBJ1-5; D might be TRBD1 (6 bases). Germline V gives CDR1 SGHRS, CDR2 YFSETQ. The V and J ends lost 4 bases and 3 bases respectively, with 11 bases between them. The CDR3 spans 14 residues. The CDR3 sequence: CASSKDSPNQPQHF. The CDR3 bases are TGCGCCAGCAGCAAGGACAGCCCCAATCAGCCCCAGCATTTT.

The rearrangement uses TRBV28 and TRBJ1-5; D uncertain. The ends were cut back, 2 bases at V and 2 bases at J, with 7 bases in the middle. The CDR3 length is 14 residues. In germline, CDR1 is MDHEN, CDR2 SYDVKM. CDR3 DNA sequence: TGTGCCAGCAGTTTAACGAGGGGCAATCAGCCCCAGCATTTT. Translation: CASSLTRGNQPQHF.

The V and J genes are TRBV6-5 and TRBJ1-3, with D perhaps matching TRBD1 (6 bases). CDR1 MNHEY and CDR2 SVGAGI come from the germline V gene. The CDR3 runs to 14 residues. Between the trimmed V and J ends, which lost 7 bases and 2 bases, there was a span of 12 bases. The CDR3 sequence: CASKRAGAGNTIYF. In DNA, the CDR3 is TGTGCCAGCAAAAGGGCAGGGGCTGGAAACACCATATATTTT.